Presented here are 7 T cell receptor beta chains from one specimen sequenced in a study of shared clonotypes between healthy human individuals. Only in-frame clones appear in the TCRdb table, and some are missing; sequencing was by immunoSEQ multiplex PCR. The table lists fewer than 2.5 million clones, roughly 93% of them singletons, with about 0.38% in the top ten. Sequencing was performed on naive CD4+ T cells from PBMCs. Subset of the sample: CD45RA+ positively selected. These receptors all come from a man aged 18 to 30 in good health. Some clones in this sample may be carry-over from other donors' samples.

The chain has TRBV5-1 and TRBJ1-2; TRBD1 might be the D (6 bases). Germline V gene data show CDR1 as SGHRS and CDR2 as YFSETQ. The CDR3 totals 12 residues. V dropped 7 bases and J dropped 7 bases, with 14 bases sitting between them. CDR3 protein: CASGSGARGYTF. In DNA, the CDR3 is TGCGCCAGCGGGTCGGGGGCGCGTGGCTACACCTTC.

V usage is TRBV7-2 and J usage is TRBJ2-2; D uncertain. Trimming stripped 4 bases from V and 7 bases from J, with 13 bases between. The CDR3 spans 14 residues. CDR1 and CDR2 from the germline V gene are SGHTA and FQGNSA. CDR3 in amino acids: CASSSDWSIGELFF. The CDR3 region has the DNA TGTGCCAGCAGCTCAGACTGGTCCATCGGGGAGCTGTTTTTT. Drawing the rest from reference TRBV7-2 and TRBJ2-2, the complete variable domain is GAGVSQSPSNKVTEKGKDVELRCDPISGHTALYWYRQSLGQGLEFLIYFQGNSAPDKSGLPSDRFSAERTGGSVSTLTIQRTQQEDSAVYLCASSSDWSIGELFFGEGSRLTVL.

Here the CDR3 reads CASGRGKEYEQYF. The DNA for the CDR3 is TGCGCCAGCGGAAGGGGGAAAGAGTACGAGCAGTACTTC. This chain uses TRBV10-1 with TRBJ2-7; D is perhaps TRBD1 (6 bases). Germline loops: CDR1 WNHNN, CDR2 SYGVQD (reference sequence). The V end was cut by 8 bases, the J end by 4 bases, with 15 bases between. The CDR3 is 13 residues long.

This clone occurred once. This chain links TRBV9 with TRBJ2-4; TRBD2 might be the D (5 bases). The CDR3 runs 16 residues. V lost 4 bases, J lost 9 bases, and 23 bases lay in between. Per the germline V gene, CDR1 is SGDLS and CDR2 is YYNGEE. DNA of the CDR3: TGTGCCAGCAGCACATATCCCGGGAACCCACCAGGCATTCAGTACTTC. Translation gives CASSTYPGNPPGIQYF.

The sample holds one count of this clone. The DNA of the CDR3 is TGTGCCAGCAGCGTAGTTGTGTGGGGGGCTCATCAGCCCCAGCATTTT. Protein sequence: CASSVVVWGAHQPQHF. This chain connects TRBV9 to TRBJ1-5; TRBD1 might be the D (6 bases). The V end was cut by 0 bases, the J end by 5 bases, with 15 bases between. Germline assignment: CDR1 SGDLS and CDR2 YYNGEE. The CDR3 runs 16 residues.

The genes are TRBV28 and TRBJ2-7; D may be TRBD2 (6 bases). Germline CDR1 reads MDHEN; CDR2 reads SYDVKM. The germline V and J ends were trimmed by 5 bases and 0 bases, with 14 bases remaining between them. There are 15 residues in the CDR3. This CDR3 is CASSPGDALSYEQYF. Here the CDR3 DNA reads TGTGCCAGCAGTCCGGGGGACGCGCTCTCCTACGAGCAGTACTTC.

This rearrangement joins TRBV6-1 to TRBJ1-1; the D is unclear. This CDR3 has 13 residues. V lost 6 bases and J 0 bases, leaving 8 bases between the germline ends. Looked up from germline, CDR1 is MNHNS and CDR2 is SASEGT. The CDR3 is CASRRDLNTEAFF. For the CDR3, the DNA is TGTGCCAGCAGGAGGGATTTGAACACTGAAGCTTTCTTT.